The sequence of this TCR beta chain was determined in a study of shared clonotypes between healthy human individuals. About the study: Aged 18 to 49, the donors were two women and three men.

Repertoires were generated with immunoSEQ multiplex PCR, while TCRdb's copy carries only in-frame clones and drops some. The sample contains 2.5 million or so clones, 90% to 95% of which appear only once. Note on this clone: Its antigen remains unidentified.

Study results and limitations: Shared clonotypes across all four donors exceeded non-shared ones in generation probability.

Germline V gives CDR1 LNHDA, CDR2 SQIVND (reference sequence). J lost 8 bases, V lost 3 bases, and 9 bases had no gene match. This CDR3 is built from 16 residues. The chain couples TRBV19 to TRBJ2-1; 11 nucleotides agree with TRBD2. This sequence was found in a man aged 18 to 30 in good health. What was sequenced was naive CD4+ T cells sorted from blood. Subset specified: CD45RA+ positively selected. The CDR3: CASSIRGTSGIDEQFF. Here the CDR3 DNA reads TGTGCCAGTAGTATCAGGGGGACTAGCGGTATCGATGAGCAGTTCTTC.